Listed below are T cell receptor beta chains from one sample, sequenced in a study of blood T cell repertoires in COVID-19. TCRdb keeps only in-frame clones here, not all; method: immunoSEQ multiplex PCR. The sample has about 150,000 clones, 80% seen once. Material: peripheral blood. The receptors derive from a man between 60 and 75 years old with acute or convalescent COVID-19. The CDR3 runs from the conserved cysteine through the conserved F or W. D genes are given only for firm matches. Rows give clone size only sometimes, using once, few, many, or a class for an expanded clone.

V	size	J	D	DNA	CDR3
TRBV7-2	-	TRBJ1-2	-	TGTGCCAGCAGCCGGGTAACCGGAAACTATGGCTACACCTTC	CASSRVTGNYGYTF
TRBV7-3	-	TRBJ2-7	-	TGTGCCAGCAGCCCAGGGGTTCCGGGGGAGCAGTACTTC	CASSPGVPGEQYF
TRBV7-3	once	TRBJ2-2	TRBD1	TGTGCCAGCAGCTTAAAGGGGGCCGGCACCGGGGAGCTGTTTTTT	CASSLKGAGTGELFF
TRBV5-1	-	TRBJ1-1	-	TGCGCCAGCAGCTTGGGGAATGCGGGCCGCGCGAACACTGAAGCTTTCTTT	CASSLGNAGRANTEAFF
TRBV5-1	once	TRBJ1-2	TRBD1	TGCGCCAGCAGCCCCGGGACAGCAAGCCTTAACTATGGCTACACCTTC	CASSPGTASLNYGYTF
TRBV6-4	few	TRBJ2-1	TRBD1	TGTGCCAGCAGCTCGGGACAGTTTAATGAGCAGTTCTTC	CASSSGQFNEQFF
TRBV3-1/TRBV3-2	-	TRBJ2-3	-	TGTGCCAGCAGCCGGTCGGAGCGGGCGTGGGCCGAAGATACGCAGTATTTT	CASSRSERAWAEDTQYF
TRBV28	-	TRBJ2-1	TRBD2	TGTGCCAGCAGTTCTGGGTATTCTAGCGGGAGGGTTACTAGGGAGCAGTTCTTC	CASSSGYSSGRVTREQFF
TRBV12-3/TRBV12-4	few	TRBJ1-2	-	TGTGCCAGCAGTTTAGGAGGGTGGGTGATCTACACCTTC	CASSLGGWVIYTF
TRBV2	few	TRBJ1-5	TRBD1	TGTGCCAGCAGTGGGGGACAGACCAATCAGCCCCAGCATTTT	CASSGGQTNQPQHF
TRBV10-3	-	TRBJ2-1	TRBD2	TGTGCCATCAGTGAAGGTGCGAGCGGGGGGTACAATGAGCAGTTCTTC	CAISEGASGGYNEQFF
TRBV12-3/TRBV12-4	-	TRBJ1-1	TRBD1	TGTGCCAGCAGTTCGAGGACAGGGGGGGCTTTCTTT	CASSSRTGGAFF
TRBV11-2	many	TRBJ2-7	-	TGTGCCAGCAGCTTACTAGGCTACGAGCAGTACTTC	CASSLLGYEQYF
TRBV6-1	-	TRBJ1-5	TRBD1	TGTGCCAGCAGTGAAGGTAGGGGGCCGGGTCAGCCCCAGCATTTT	CASSEGRGPGQPQHF
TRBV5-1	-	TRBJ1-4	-	TGCGCCAGCAGCCGCGGACAGCAAAATGAAAAACTGTTTTTT	CASSRGQQNEKLFF
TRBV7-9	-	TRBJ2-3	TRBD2	TGTGCCAGCAGCTTAGGCAGCGGGGCCACCACAGATACGCAGTATTTT	CASSLGSGATTDTQYF
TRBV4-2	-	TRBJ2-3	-	TGTGCCAGCAGCCAAGGGGGAATCCCAGGGGAGGATACGCAGTATTTT	CASSQGGIPGEDTQYF
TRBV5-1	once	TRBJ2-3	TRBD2	TGCGCCAGCACCACTAGCGGGAGCAGGTCAGATACGCAGTATTTT	CASTTSGSRSDTQYF
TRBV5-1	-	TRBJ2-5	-	TGCGCCAGCAGCTTGGAGCGGCAAGCGGGCGAGACCCAGTACTTC	CASSLERQAGETQYF
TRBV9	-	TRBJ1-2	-	TGTGCCAGCAGCGTAAACACAGGCACCTATGGCTACACCTTC	CASSVNTGTYGYTF
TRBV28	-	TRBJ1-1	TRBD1	TGTGCCAGCATAAACAGGGGCATGAACACTGAAGCTTTCTTT	CASINRGMNTEAFF
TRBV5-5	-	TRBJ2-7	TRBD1	TGTGCCAGCAGCTTGTTACCCGGGACAGGGAAGGACGAGCAGTACTTC	CASSLLPGTGKDEQYF
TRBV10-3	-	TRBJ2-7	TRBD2	TGTGCCTCCTGGGATAGACTAGCGGCGTCTTACGAGCAGTACTTC	CASWDRLAASYEQYF
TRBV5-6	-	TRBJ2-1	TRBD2	TGTGCCAGCAGCCCCAGCGGGGGCTACAATGAGCAGTTCTTC	CASSPSGGYNEQFF
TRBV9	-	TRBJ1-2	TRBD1	TGTGCCAGCAGCGTGGAAGGACAGGGCGACTATGGCTACACCTTC	CASSVEGQGDYGYTF
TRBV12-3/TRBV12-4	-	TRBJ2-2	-	TGTGCCAGCAGTTTCGGGAACACCGGGGAGCTGTTTTTT	CASSFGNTGELFF
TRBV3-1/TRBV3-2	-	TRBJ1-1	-	TGTGCCAGCAGCCCCCGGGGAGGGACTGAAGCTTTCTTT	CASSPRGGTEAFF
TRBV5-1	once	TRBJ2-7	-	TGCGCCAGCAGCCTTGACACTTACGAGCAGTACTTC	CASSLDTYEQYF
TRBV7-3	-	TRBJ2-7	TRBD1	TGTGCCAGCAGCGAACAGGGGGGCTACGAGCAGTACTTC	CASSEQGGYEQYF
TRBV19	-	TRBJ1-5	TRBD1	TGTGCCAGTAGTAGAACCCAGGGGGGCGGCAATCAGCCCCAGCATTTT	CASSRTQGGGNQPQHF
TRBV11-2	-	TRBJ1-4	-	TGTGCCAGCAGCTTGACACGGGGTAATGAAAAACTGTTTTTT	CASSLTRGNEKLFF
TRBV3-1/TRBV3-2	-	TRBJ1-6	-	TGTGCCAGCAGCCAAGGAGAGGGATATAATTCACCCCTCCACTTT	CASSQGEGYNSPLHF
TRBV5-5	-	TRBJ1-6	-	TGTGCCAGCAGCTTGGATAGTCTTGCAGGGTCCTATAATTCACCCCTCCACTTT	CASSLDSLAGSYNSPLHF
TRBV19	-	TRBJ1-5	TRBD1	TGTGCCAGTAGTTCCATAATCTCCAGGGGGCGTATGGGTCAGCCCCAGCATTTT	CASSSIISRGRMGQPQHF
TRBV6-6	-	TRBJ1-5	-	TGTGCCAGCACCACAGGGACCAATCAGCCCCAGCATTTT	CASTTGTNQPQHF
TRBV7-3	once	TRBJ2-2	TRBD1	TGTGCCAGCAGTCCAGGGGGCAGGGGGAACGGGGAGCTGTTTTTT	CASSPGGRGNGELFF
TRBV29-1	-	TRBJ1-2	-	TGCAGCGTTGGCCCGGGCAGGGGCTATGGCTACACCTTC	CSVGPGRGYGYTF
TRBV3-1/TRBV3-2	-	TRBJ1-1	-	TGTGCCAGCAGCTCGATACAGGGAACTGAAGCTTTCTTT	CASSSIQGTEAFF
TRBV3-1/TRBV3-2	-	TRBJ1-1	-	TGTGCCAGCAGCCGGGGCGGAGCGGGGGCCTTCGGTTTCTTT	CASSRGGAGAFGFF
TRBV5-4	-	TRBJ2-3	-	TGTGCCAGCACCCCCTCTAGCGACACAGATACGCAGTATTTT	CASTPSSDTDTQYF
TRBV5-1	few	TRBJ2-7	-	TGCGCCAGCACCCTGGCAGGGGCGGACGAGCAGTACTTC	CASTLAGADEQYF
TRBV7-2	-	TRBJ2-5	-	TGTGCCAGCAGCTTAATGACTTCCGGGGGACCGCGGCAAGAGACCCAGTACTTC	CASSLMTSGGPRQETQYF
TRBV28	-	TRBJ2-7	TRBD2	TGTGCCAGCAGTTTGAAGGGCGGGAGCTACGAGCAGTACTTC	CASSLKGGSYEQYF
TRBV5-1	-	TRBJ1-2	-	TGCGCCAGCAGCTTGACCTCGGGGAACTATGGCTACACCTTC	CASSLTSGNYGYTF
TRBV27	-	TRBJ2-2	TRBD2	TGTGCCAGCAGTTTATCCCGAGGACTAGCGGGGTCGAGAGGGGCCGGGGAGCTGTTTTTT	CASSLSRGLAGSRGAGELFF
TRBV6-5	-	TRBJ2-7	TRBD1	TGTGCCAGCAAACGACAGGGGTCCAGCTCCTACGAGCAGTACTTC	CASKRQGSSSYEQYF
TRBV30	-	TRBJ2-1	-	TGTGCCTGGAGTGATAACAGTTACAATGAGCAGTTCTTC	CAWSDNSYNEQFF
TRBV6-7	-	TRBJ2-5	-	TGTGCCAGCAGTTTGACAGGTTTGAGGGGCCAAGAGACCCAGTACTTC	CASSLTGLRGQETQYF
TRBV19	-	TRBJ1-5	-	TGTGCCAGTAATTCCGGCGGACTCGTAAATCAGCCCCAGCATTTT	CASNSGGLVNQPQHF
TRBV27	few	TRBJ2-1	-	TGTGCCAGCAGGAAGGGCGGGACCTTCTCCTACAATGAGCAGTTCTTC	CASRKGGTFSYNEQFF
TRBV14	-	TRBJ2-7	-	TGTGCCAGCAGCCACGGGTTCGAGCAGTACTTC	CASSHGFEQYF
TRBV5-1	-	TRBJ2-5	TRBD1	TGCGCCAGCAGCTCCTCTCGACAGGGGGGGGAGACCCAGTACTTC	CASSSSRQGGETQYF
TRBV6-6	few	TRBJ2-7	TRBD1	TGTGCCAGCAGTTACTCACTGGGACAGGCCTACGAGCAGTACTTC	CASSYSLGQAYEQYF
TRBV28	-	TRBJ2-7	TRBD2	TGTGCCAGCCCCTGCCGTGGGCCGGCGGGGGGGACCTCCTACGAGCAGTACTTC	CASPCRGPAGGTSYEQYF
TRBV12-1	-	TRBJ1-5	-	TGTGCCAGCAGCTTTTCACGGGACAGGCGGCGGGAAGATAGCAATCAGCCCCAGCATTTT	CASSFSRDRRREDSNQPQHF